These 32 T cell receptor beta chains came from one sample sequenced in a study of shared clonotypes between healthy human individuals. Using immunoSEQ multiplex PCR, the repertoire was profiled, and TCRdb retains in-frame clones only, with some absent. Of millions of clones listed, about 94% are singletons. As defined, naive CD8 cells were CD45RO-negative and positively selected for CCR7, with terminally differentiated effector memory CD45RA+ cells excluded. Sample: naive CD8+ T cells sorted from blood. All receptors come from a man aged 18 to 29 in good health.

V is TRBV30 and J is TRBJ2-2, with a weak D call TRBD2 (6 bases). Germline CDR1 reads GTSNPN; CDR2 reads SVGIG (reference sequence). The CDR3 length is 14 residues. The germline V and J ends were trimmed by 4 bases and 2 bases, with 11 bases remaining between them. CDR3 DNA sequence: TGTGCCTGGACCATAGCGGAAAACACCGGGGAGCTGTTTTTT. Protein: CAWTIAENTGELFF.

The chain employs TRBV27 and TRBJ1-2; no reliable D call. The length of the CDR3 is 13 residues. The V gene lost 2 bases and the J gene lost 0 bases, with 4 bases spanning the gap. Per germline, CDR1 MNHEY and CDR2 SMNVEV (reference sequence). The CDR3 DNA reads TGTGCCAGCAGTTTAGTGCCTAACTATGGCTACACCTTC. Residues: CASSLVPNYGYTF.

V is TRBV19 and J is TRBJ1-1, with D possibly being TRBD1 (5 bases). From germline, CDR1 is LNHDA and CDR2 SQIVND (reference sequence). With 4 bases removed from V and 10 bases from J, the gap between germline ends came to 19 bases. This CDR3 has 14 residues. CDR3 sequence: CASSRWDPLVGAFF. CDR3 DNA sequence: TGTGCCAGTAGTAGATGGGACCCCTTGGTAGGAGCTTTCTTT.

The chain joins TRBV18 to TRBJ2-4, with D tentatively TRBD2 (5 bases). The germline CDR1 and CDR2 sequences are KGHSH and LQKENI. The CDR3 spans 17 residues. Trimming left V 3 bases short and J 0 bases short, with 15 bases between. CDR3 residues: CASSPLFGVEAKNIQYF. CDR3 bases: TGTGCCAGCTCACCTCTGTTCGGGGTGGAAGCCAAAAACATTCAGTACTTC. Drawing the rest from reference TRBV18 and TRBJ2-4, the complete variable domain is NAGVMQNPRHLVRRRGQEARLRCSPMKGHSHVYWYRQLPEEGLKFMVYLQKENIIDESGMPKERFSAEFPKEGPSILRIQQVVRGDSAAYFCASSPLFGVEAKNIQYFGAGTRLSVL.

This chain uses TRBV7-9 with TRBJ2-5; the D gene is possibly TRBD2 (6 bases). Germline CDR1 SEHNR, CDR2 FQNEAQ (reference sequence). V lost 1 base to trimming and J lost 4 bases, with 16 bases between them. The length of the CDR3 is 16 residues. The CDR3 sequence is CASSLGFGEVGETQYF. The CDR3 DNA reads as TGTGCCAGCAGCTTAGGATTCGGGGAGGTCGGAGAGACCCAGTACTTC.

The chain joins TRBV6-5 to TRBJ2-1; the D is unclear. This CDR3 comprises 15 residues. V dropped 0 bases and J dropped 10 bases, with 16 bases sitting between them. From germline, CDR1 is MNHEY and CDR2 SVGAGI. Here the CDR3 reads CASSYSVRLSEEQFF. CDR3 DNA: TGTGCCAGCAGTTACTCGGTCAGGCTATCCGAGGAGCAGTTCTTC.

The CDR3 region is CASSTSGVYGTNEKLFF. The CDR3 DNA reads TGTGCCAGCAGCACCTCGGGCGTCTACGGAACTAATGAAAAACTGTTTTTT. The chain couples TRBV28 to TRBJ1-4; D gene unclear. Deletions cut 6 bases from V and 1 base from J, with 18 bases between. The CDR3 covers 17 residues. Germline CDR1 and CDR2: MDHEN and SYDVKM. Using reference TRBV28 and TRBJ1-4 for the parts outside the CDR3, the full variable domain is DVKVTQSSRYLVKRTGEKVFLECVQDMDHENMFWYRQDPGLGLRLIYFSYDVKMKEKGDIPEGYSVSREKKERFSLILESASTNQTSMYLCASSTSGVYGTNEKLFFGSGTQLSVL.

V usage is TRBV6-5 and J usage is TRBJ1-2; no definite D call. Germline-derived CDR1 and CDR2 are MNHEY and SVGAGI. Trimming left V 2 bases short and J 10 bases short, with 17 bases between. The CDR3 consists of 14 residues. CDR3: CASSYDLNRGDYTF. CDR3 coding DNA: TGTGCCAGCAGTTACGACCTAAATCGTGGGGACTACACCTTC.

The J gene is TRBJ2-7, the V gene TRBV10-2; the D is unclear. Trimming pared 3 bases from V and 3 bases from J, leaving 6 bases between. CDR1 WSHSY and CDR2 SAAADI come from the germline V gene. The CDR3 has 12 amino acids. CDR3 sequence reads: CASSDQLYEQYF. The CDR3 coding sequence is TGCGCCAGCAGTGACCAGCTCTACGAGCAGTACTTC.

The chain employs TRBV5-1 and TRBJ1-1; 8 bases are a match to TRBD1. Unmatched junction bases numbered 6, after V lost 5 bases and J lost 3 bases. The CDR3 sequence is 14 residues long. Germline CDR1 reads SGHRS; CDR2 reads YFSETQ. The CDR3 nucleotides are TGCGCCAGCAGACTTACAGGGGGGGACACTGAAGCTTTCTTT. Encoded protein: CASRLTGGDTEAFF.

Regarding this clone: This sample includes further DNA sequences coding for the same CDR3. The V call is TRBV5-4, the J call TRBJ2-3, with D possibly TRBD1 on 6 matching bases. CDR1 is SGHNT, CDR2 YYREEE, per germline (reference sequence). The CDR3 length is 14 residues. With 2 bases removed from V and 0 bases from J, the gap between germline ends came to 7 bases. The CDR3 DNA reads TGTGCCAGCAGCTTCAGGGGAAGCACAGATACGCAGTATTTT. Protein: CASSFRGSTDTQYF. Variable domain in full (rest from reference TRBV5-4 and TRBJ2-3): ETGVTQSPTHLIKTRGQQVTLRCSSQSGHNTVSWYQQALGQGPQFIFQYYREEENGRGNFPPRFSGLQFPNYSSELNVNALELDDSALYLCASSFRGSTDTQYFGPGTRLTVL.

The chain carries TRBV28 and TRBJ1-1, with TRBD1 matching 8 bases. The CDR3 is 14 amino acids. The V gene's germline CDR1 is MDHEN and CDR2 SYDVKM. Trimming cost V 3 bases and J 8 bases; bases outside gene matches: 8. The CDR3 coding sequence is TGTGCCAGCAGTTTTCAGGGGGCCCTTTCAGAAGCTTTCTTT. It yields the protein CASSFQGALSEAFF.

The chain uses TRBV7-6 and TRBJ2-1; TRBD2 matches 12 bases. Germline loops: CDR1 SGHVS, CDR2 FNYEAQ. CDR3 length: 16 amino acids. Unmatched junction bases numbered 5, after V lost 5 bases and J lost 3 bases. The CDR3 nucleotides read TGTGCCAGCAGCCCACCGGGACTAGCGGGCTACAATGAGCAGTTCTTC. Translation: CASSPPGLAGYNEQFF.

V gene TRBV5-6 combines with J gene TRBJ2-7, with TRBD2 matching over 16 bases. V trimming: 3 bases; J trimming: 5 bases; junction bases outside the gene matches: 8. The germline V gene encodes CDR1 SGHDT and CDR2 YYEEEE. The CDR3 is made up of 17 amino acids. CDR3: CASSSGTSGRAQNEQYF. CDR3 DNA: TGTGCCAGCAGCTCCGGGACTAGCGGGAGGGCCCAGAACGAGCAGTACTTC.

The genes are TRBV30 and TRBJ2-5, with D unresolved. CDR1 is GTSNPN and CDR2 is SVGIG in the germline V gene (reference sequence). CDR3 length: 10 amino acids. Trimming removed 6 bases at V and 3 bases at J, with 5 bases between. CDR3 region: CACLKETQYF. In DNA, the CDR3 is TGTGCCTGCCTCAAAGAGACCCAGTACTTC.

The chain links TRBV19 to TRBJ2-7; weak D call: TRBD1 (6 bases). V was cut by 5 bases and J by 3 bases, with 17 bases left in between. CDR1 is LNHDA, CDR2 SQIVND, per germline (reference sequence). There are 15 residues in the CDR3. The CDR3 coding sequence is TGTGCCAGTAGTGCCGCCACAGGGACCCTCTACGAGCAGTACTTC. It yields the protein CASSAATGTLYEQYF.

In regard to this clone: This CDR3 is also generated by other DNA sequences in the sample. The V and J genes are TRBV5-6 and TRBJ2-7; D remains unclear. V dropped 2 bases and J dropped 4 bases, with 4 bases sitting between them. From germline, CDR1 is SGHDT and CDR2 YYEEEE. This CDR3 is built from 11 residues. The chain's CDR3 is CASSFGYEQYF. DNA for the CDR3: TGTGCCAGCAGCTTTGGATACGAGCAGTACTTC.

Notes on this clone: This same CDR3 is encoded by further DNA sequences in the sample. CDR3 residues: CASSYSGYGYTF. CDR3 in DNA: TGTGCCAGCAGTTACTCCGGGTATGGCTACACCTTC. The V gene is TRBV6-5, the J gene TRBJ1-2; D uncertain. This CDR3 spans 12 amino acids. The V end lost 0 bases, the J end lost 5 bases, and 4 bases lay between the germline ends. Germline V gene sequence: CDR1 MNHEY, CDR2 SVGAGI.

The chain has TRBV5-5 and TRBJ1-2; D unresolved. The CDR3 has 14 residues. With 4 bases removed from V and 0 bases from J, the gap between germline ends came to 10 bases. The germline V gene encodes CDR1 SGHKS and CDR2 YYEKEE (reference sequence). This CDR3 is CASSPTPPNYGYTF. In DNA, the CDR3 is TGTGCCAGCAGCCCAACTCCTCCTAACTATGGCTACACCTTC.

The chain carries TRBV6-1 and TRBJ2-7; possibly TRBD1 or TRBD2 for D (5 bases each). CDR3 length: 15 residues. Between the trimmed V and J ends, which lost 2 bases and 2 bases, there was a span of 13 bases. The germline gives CDR1 MNHNS, CDR2 SASEGT. The CDR3 region has the DNA TGTGCCAGCAGTGAAATGGTCGGGACGCCCTACGAGCAGTACTTC. Its protein is CASSEMVGTPYEQYF.

A note on this clone: Other DNA sequences in the sample encode the same CDR3. The chain links TRBV4-1 to TRBJ2-7; 7 bases line up with TRBD1. CDR1 is MGHRA, CDR2 YSYEKL, per germline. CDR3 length: 13 residues. V was clipped by 3 bases and J by 3 bases; unmatched bases: 2. The DNA of the CDR3 is TGCGCCAGCAGCCAGCGACAGGGCTACGAGCAGTACTTC. It translates to CASSQRQGYEQYF.

The chain has TRBV5-1 and TRBJ2-7; D unclear. The CDR3 is made up of 15 amino acids. Trimming took 4 bases from V and 3 from J, leaving 17 bases between them. CDR1 is SGHRS, CDR2 YFSETQ, per germline. Here the CDR3 reads CASSLLFGVNYEQYF. In DNA, the CDR3 is TGCGCCAGCAGCCTTCTTTTTGGCGTCAACTACGAGCAGTACTTC. The variable domain in full, completed from reference TRBV5-1 and TRBJ2-7, reads KAGVTQTPRYLIKTRGQQVTLSCSPISGHRSVSWYQQTPGQGLQFLFEYFSETQRNKGNFPGRFSGRQFSNSRSEMNVSTLELGDSALYLCASSLLFGVNYEQYFGPGTRLTVT.

Worth noting for this clone: Other DNA sequences in this specimen translate into the identical CDR3. The chain joins TRBV11-2 to TRBJ2-7, with TRBD2 matching over 8 bases. The CDR3 totals 15 residues. Germline CDR1 SGHAT, CDR2 FQNNGV. The trim removed 1 base at V and 0 bases at J, leaving 2 bases unmatched. CDR3 in amino acids: CASSLAGGSSYEQYF. CDR3 coding DNA: TGTGCCAGCAGCTTAGCGGGAGGGTCCTCCTACGAGCAGTACTTC.

This chain uses TRBV6-6 with TRBJ2-7, with D tentatively TRBD1 (5 bases). The CDR3 loop spans 12 amino acids. V was cut by 8 bases and J by 3 bases, with 11 bases left in between. The germline gives CDR1 MNHNY, CDR2 SVGAGI (reference sequence). This chain's CDR3 is CASGAGIYEQYF. CDR3 bases: TGTGCCAGCGGGGCAGGGATCTACGAGCAGTACTTC.

This rearrangement joins TRBV7-3 to TRBJ1-1; a weak D match, TRBD1 (5 bases). V was cut by 4 bases and J by 2 bases, with 8 bases left in between. The CDR3 loop spans 13 amino acids. The germline V gene has CDR1 SGHTA and CDR2 FQGTGA. The DNA of the CDR3 is TGTGCCAGCAGCTGGGACGGAAACACTGAAGCTTTCTTT. The encoded protein is CASSWDGNTEAFF.

The chain has TRBV7-8 and TRBJ1-1; a possible D gene is TRBD1 (6 bases). CDR1 is SGHVS, CDR2 FQNEAQ, per germline. Deletions cut 10 bases from V and 5 bases from J, with 14 bases between. CDR3 length equals 12 residues. In nucleotides, the CDR3 is TGTGCCACAGACAATCAGGGGACTGAAGCTTTCTTT. Translated, it gives CATDNQGTEAFF. The full variable domain, completed using reference TRBV7-8 and TRBJ1-1, is GAGVSQSPRYKVAKRGQDVALRCDPISGHVSLFWYQQALGQGPEFLTYFQNEAQLDKSGLPSDRFFAERPEGSVSTLKIQRTQQEDSAVYLCATDNQGTEAFFGQGTRLTVV.

The gene calls are TRBV18 and TRBJ2-7, with no clear D. Trimming took off 0 bases at V and 0 bases at J, with 15 bases between the two ends. This CDR3 has 17 residues. CDR1 is KGHSH and CDR2 is LQKENI in the germline V gene. The CDR3 here is CASSPPATLGNSYEQYF. For the CDR3, the DNA is TGTGCCAGCTCACCACCCGCGACTCTTGGGAACTCCTACGAGCAGTACTTC.

Worth noting for this clone: This sample includes further DNA sequences coding for the same CDR3. This chain connects TRBV5-1 to TRBJ2-7; TRBD1 might be the D (6 bases). The germline V gene encodes CDR1 SGHRS and CDR2 YFSETQ. Trimming cost V 0 bases and J 2 bases, with 9 bases left between them. This CDR3 comprises 14 residues. The CDR3 DNA reads as TGCGCCAGCAGCTTGGCCGGGACAACCTACGAGCAGTACTTC. It yields the protein CASSLAGTTYEQYF.

On this clone: The sample holds other DNA sequences that translate to the same CDR3. This chain connects TRBV9 to TRBJ2-7; 8 bases map to TRBD1. CDR3 length: 14 residues. V was clipped by 0 bases and J by 5 bases; unmatched bases: 4. Germline V lookup: CDR1 SGDLS, CDR2 YYNGEE. The DNA of the CDR3 is TGTGCCAGCAGCGTAGAGGACAGGGTCCACGAGCAGTACTTC. It specifies CASSVEDRVHEQYF.

This clone was seen just once. The chain couples TRBV11-2 to TRBJ2-1; TRBD2 matches at 8 bases. Germline-derived CDR1 and CDR2 are SGHAT and FQNNGV. V dropped 1 base and J dropped 1; count of bases not matched to a gene: 3. There are 16 residues in the CDR3. The CDR3 nucleotides read TGTGCCAGCAGCTTAGGGACTAGCTCGTCCTACAATGAGCAGTTCTTC. It is translated as CASSLGTSSSYNEQFF.

V usage is TRBV5-4 and J usage is TRBJ1-3; D possibly corresponds to TRBD1 (5 bases). The CDR3 runs to 15 residues. Germline values: CDR1 SGHNT, CDR2 YYREEE (reference sequence). V lost 2 bases and J lost 0, with 9 bases in between. CDR3: CASSFLGGSGNTIYF. In nucleotides, the CDR3 is TGTGCCAGCAGCTTTCTGGGGGGCTCTGGAAACACCATATATTTT.

The chain carries TRBV6-1 and TRBJ2-3, with no clear D. Per the germline V gene, CDR1 is MNHNS and CDR2 is SASEGT. This CDR3 has 16 amino acids. Trimming shortened V by 0 bases and J by 3 bases, and 13 bases separated the two germline ends. The CDR3 coding sequence is TGTGCCAGCAGTGAAGCGTCGGCACGCTATACAGATACGCAGTATTTT. It specifies CASSEASARYTDTQYF.